The next 14 T cell receptor beta chains were all read from a single sample in a study of CD8 T cells in ankylosing spondylitis. Using its own MiXCR run on the 5' RACE reads, TCRdb lists one record per CDR3 protein. Counted here are tens of thousands of distinct CDR3 sequences, approximately 8% occurring once; the ten biggest clones make up around 30%. Material: blood. Receptors originate from a male donor with ankylosing spondylitis or in good health (not recorded which).

The sample holds many counts of this clonotype. V and J are TRBV7-9 and TRBJ2-7; no definite D call. CDR1 and CDR2 from the germline V gene are SEHNR and FQNEAQ (reference sequence). Deletions cut 5 bases from V and 0 bases from J, with 14 bases between. The CDR3 covers 15 residues. The CDR3 bases are TGTGCCAGCAGCCATCCCTCCGGCTTCTCCTACGAGCAGTACTTC. Its protein product is CASSHPSGFSYEQYF.

The chain is built from TRBV10-3 and TRBJ2-5; D is unresolved. Germline CDR1 is ENHRY and CDR2 is SYGVKD. The CDR3 length is 13 residues. Trimming shortened V by 4 bases and J by 2 bases, and 8 bases separated the two germline ends. This chain's CDR3 is CAISGTDQETQYF. DNA of the CDR3: TGTGCCATCAGTGGGACGGATCAAGAGACCCAGTACTTC.

This clonotype was counted a few times. This chain connects TRBV20-1 to TRBJ2-3; D is ambiguous. The CDR3 is 16 residues long. The germline V gene has CDR1 DFQATT and CDR2 SNEGSKA (reference sequence). Trimming took 0 bases from V and 2 from J, leaving 15 bases between them. The CDR3 DNA reads TGCAGTGCTAGAGATTTGGCCAGCCAGTTCACAGATACGCAGTATTTT. Encoded protein: CSARDLASQFTDTQYF.

Many counts were recorded for this clonotype. The gene calls are TRBV20-1 and TRBJ2-1; D is unclear. In germline, CDR1 is DFQATT, CDR2 SNEGSKA (reference sequence). This CDR3 has 10 residues. V shed 3 bases and J shed 13 bases, with 10 bases lying between them. CDR3 in amino acids: CSASGPNQFF. The DNA for the CDR3 is TGCAGTGCTAGTGGGCCAAATCAGTTCTTC.

The chain recombines TRBV6-2 or TRBV6-3 with TRBJ2-1, with D maybe TRBD2 (6 bases). Germline V gene data show CDR1 as MNHEY and CDR2 as SVGEGT. V gave up 7 bases and J gave up 4 bases, with 17 bases separating them. The CDR3 loop spans 15 amino acids. The CDR3 DNA is TGTGCCAGCACCACGGGGAGACTAGGGTACAATGAGCAGTTCTTC. Translated, it gives CASTTGRLGYNEQFF.

The CDR3: CASSLLSTEAFF. The DNA of the CDR3 is TGTGCCAGCAGTTTATTAAGCACTGAAGCTTTCTTT. The V gene is TRBV28, the J gene TRBJ1-1; D is undetermined. Trimming pared 1 base from V and 4 bases from J, leaving 4 bases between. Germline values: CDR1 MDHEN, CDR2 SYDVKM. This CDR3 contains 12 residues.

The J gene is TRBJ2-3, the V gene TRBV20-1, with 11 bases matching TRBD2. Trimming cost V 2 bases and J 4 bases; bases outside gene matches: 5. The CDR3 sequence is 15 residues long. Germline-derived CDR1 and CDR2 are DFQATT and SNEGSKA (reference sequence). The CDR3: CSARILAGGPDTQYF. The CDR3, as DNA: TGCAGTGCTAGAATCCTAGCGGGAGGCCCAGATACGCAGTATTTT.

This clonotype showed up just a few times. For the CDR3, the DNA is TGTGCCACCAGCAGAGATCGAGGGGGGATCACCGGGGAGCTGTTTTTT. It is translated as CATSRDRGGITGELFF. The chain has TRBV15 and TRBJ2-2, with D possibly called TRBD1 or TRBD2 (6 bases each). V was clipped by 0 bases and J by 4 bases, with 12 bases between them. There are 16 residues in the CDR3. Germline V gene data show CDR1 as LNHNV and CDR2 as YYDKDF (reference sequence).

The CDR3 nucleotides are TGCGCCAGCACTAAAGGGACTAGCGGGGGAGACTCCTACAATGAGCAGTTCTTC. Translated: CASTKGTSGGDSYNEQFF. The V call is TRBV23-1, the J call TRBJ2-1; TRBD2 matches at 14 bases. TRBV23-1 is noted as an ORF with a role that remains uncertain. Unmatched junction bases numbered 8, after V lost 7 bases and J lost 0 bases. The CDR3 has 18 amino acids.

This clonotype was observed a few times. V is TRBV29-1 and J is TRBJ1-6, with 10 bases identical to TRBD1. J lost 8 bases, V lost 6 bases, and 4 bases had no gene match. Germline CDR1 is SQVTM and CDR2 is ANQGSEA. The CDR3 contains 13 residues. CDR3 sequence (DNA): TGCAGCGTGACCGGGACAGGGGATTCACCCCTCCACTTT. This encodes CSVTGTGDSPLHF.

This clonotype showed up just a few times. This sequence joins TRBV5-1 and TRBJ2-1; 8 positions agree with TRBD1. The CDR3 has 15 amino acids. Germline V gives CDR1 SGHRS, CDR2 YFSETQ. V shed 4 bases, J shed 0 bases, and the junction held 3 bases outside the gene matches. The CDR3 DNA reads TGCGCCAGCAGCGCCACAGGGGGCTCCTACAATGAGCAGTTCTTC. This encodes CASSATGGSYNEQFF.

The rearrangement uses TRBV7-2 and TRBJ2-2, with TRBD2 identical over 15 bases. The CDR3 has 16 amino acids. Germline V gene data show CDR1 as SGHTA and CDR2 as FQGNSA. Trimming at V came to 4 bases and at J to 9 bases, leaving 6 bases not matched to a gene. This CDR3 reads CASSSGLAGGTRELFF. DNA of the CDR3: TGTGCCAGCAGCTCGGGACTAGCGGGAGGAACCCGGGAGCTGTTTTTT.

This clonotype has more than one count but fewer than ten. The chain uses TRBV12-3 or TRBV12-4 and TRBJ1-3; D gene uncertain. The V end was cut by 6 bases, the J end by 5 bases, with 2 bases between. CDR3 size: 10 residues. The CDR3 loop is CASSRNTIYF. DNA of the CDR3: TGTGCCAGCAGCAGAAACACCATATATTTT.

This clonotype occurred a few times. The chain has TRBV7-2 and TRBJ2-5; maybe TRBD2 (5 bases). Germline values: CDR1 SGHTA, CDR2 FQGNSA. V gave up 1 base and J gave up 4 bases, with 13 bases separating them. The length of the CDR3 is 15 residues. This CDR3 reads CASSLVWAGGETQYF. The CDR3 DNA reads as TGTGCCAGCAGCTTAGTTTGGGCCGGAGGAGAGACCCAGTACTTC.